The T cell receptor beta chain described here comes from a study of CD8+CD57+ T cells in acquired aplastic anemia. Study-level background: Sorted CD4+ and CD8+ cells gave an average of roughly 3.5 ug of DNA.

Patients who underwent sequencing had shown CD8+CD57+ cell expansion by flow cytometry. CDR3 and TCR beta VDJ profiling relied on a genomic DNA template. TCRdb re-derived calls from the reads in MiXCR, one entry per CDR3 protein. The data hold some 120,000 distinct CDR3 sequences, with 58% observed a single time. Trimming took off 5 bases at V and 0 bases at J, with 13 bases between the two ends. The CDR3 runs to 15 residues. CDR1 and CDR2 from the germline V gene are LNHDA and SQIVND (reference sequence). V usage is TRBV19 and J usage is TRBJ1-1; D is perhaps TRBD1 (5 bases). The material sequenced was sorted CD4+, CD8+, or CD8+CD57+ T cells (not recorded which) from PBMCs. The receptor comes from a human donor with aplastic anemia. The CDR3 sequence is CASSGTSLMNTEAFF. The CDR3 region has the DNA TGTGCCAGTAGTGGGACGTCCCTCATGAACACTGAAGCTTTCTTT.